This T cell receptor (beta chain) was sequenced for a study of blood T cell repertoires in COVID-19. From germline, CDR1 is MNHEY and CDR2 SMNVEV (reference sequence). The CDR3 length is 15 residues. V was clipped by 2 bases and J by 2 bases, with 9 bases between them. Original processing methods: The assay estimated nucleated cells by amplifying reference gene primers. Using immunoSEQ multiplex PCR, the repertoire was profiled, and TCRdb retains in-frame clones only, with some absent. The V and J calls and clone size are taken from that table; D and trimming were inferred from the DNA. Of 250,000 to 350,000 clones listed, more than 65% are singletons.

This receptor was obtained from a person aged 70 to 85 with COVID-19, enrolled during active disease. The sequencing sample was made of peripheral blood. V is TRBV27 and J is TRBJ2-2; D is unclear. CDR3 nucleotides: TGTGCCAGCAGTTTAAGGCAGGCAAACACCGGGGAGCTGTTTTTT. Translation: CASSLRQANTGELFF.